This TCR beta chain was captured in a study of neurological immune-mediated disorders. There are many counts of this clonotype. Its antigen remains unidentified. Broader study findings: In HTLV-1-associated myelopathy, TCR clonal expansion was greatest, whereas multiple sclerosis had the least, falling below healthy controls.

Time point specified: longitudinal time-point 3. Synthesis of cDNA was carried out by template-switch 5'RACE. The reaction used 10-nucleotide random UMIs. Via MiXCR, TCRdb re-called the 5' RACE reads, giving one row per CDR3 protein. Of approximately 47,000 distinct CDR3 sequences listed, about 14% were seen once; the top ten hold approximately 10%. The sequence was collected from a man aged 25-40 years in good health. What was sequenced was PBMCs.

The CDR3 DNA reads as TGCAGTGCTAAGGGGGGACTTTTCACCGGGGAGCTGTTTTTT. Translated: CSAKGGLFTGELFF. This rearrangement joins TRBV20-1 to TRBJ2-2; D might be TRBD1 or TRBD2, each matching 6 bases. V lost 4 bases, J lost 4 bases, and 13 bases lay in between. The CDR3 runs to 14 residues. Germline CDR1 DFQATT, CDR2 SNEGSKA (reference sequence).